A single sample gave rise to the 27 T cell receptor beta chains below, sequenced in a study of blood T cell repertoires in COVID-19. Here immunoSEQ multiplex PCR was the method, and the copy in TCRdb shows in-frame clones only, minus some. The sample includes hundreds of thousands of clones, 88% of them seen just once. The sequenced sample was PBMCs or T cells enriched from blood (not recorded which). The receptor set was obtained from an older woman in a cohort exposed to, infected with or recovered from COVID-19 (not recorded which).

CDR3 region: CASSLFFGTGDDEQFF. Here the CDR3 DNA reads TGTGCCAGCAGTTTATTTTTCGGGACAGGGGATGATGAGCAGTTCTTC. The chain recombines TRBV28 with TRBJ2-1; 10 nucleotides agree with TRBD1. The V segment lost 1 base and the J segment 8 bases; nucleotides outside the gene matches: 8. Germline V gene sequence: CDR1 MDHEN, CDR2 SYDVKM. CDR3 length: 16 residues.

J is TRBJ1-2 and V is TRBV27; 10 bases are a match to TRBD1. Trimming at V came to 3 bases and at J to 7 bases, leaving 8 bases not matched to a gene. In germline, CDR1 is MNHEY, CDR2 SMNVEV (reference sequence). This CDR3 spans 15 amino acids. CDR3 loop: CASSFSGDRGFGYTF. The CDR3 bases are TGTGCCAGCAGTTTTTCCGGGGACAGGGGTTTTGGCTACACCTTC.

V usage is TRBV7-2 and J usage is TRBJ2-7, with D possibly being TRBD1 (6 bases). Germline V lookup: CDR1 SGHTA, CDR2 FQGNSA. V lost 1 base and J lost 2, with 12 bases in between. The CDR3 has 15 amino acids. CDR3 region: CASSLGGLGPYEQYF. The CDR3 coding sequence is TGTGCCAGCAGCTTAGGGGGGCTCGGTCCCTACGAGCAGTACTTC.

This chain links TRBV11-3 with TRBJ2-2; 7 positions agree with TRBD2. The CDR3 runs to 15 residues. V lost 3 bases to trimming and J lost 5 bases; unmatched junction nucleotides: 6. Germline V CDR1 and CDR2: SGHNT, YENEEA. CDR3 nucleotides: TGTGCCAGCAGCTTTTCGGGAGGACCGACCGGGGAGCTGTTTTTT. It translates to CASSFSGGPTGELFF.

V is TRBV15 and J is TRBJ2-5, with TRBD2 matching 8 bases. Germline V gene sequence: CDR1 LNHNV, CDR2 YYDKDF (reference sequence). The CDR3 totals 15 residues. With V trimmed by 0 bases and J by 5 bases, 5 bases remained unmatched. The CDR3 spells CATSRDGSGIETQYF. CDR3 bases: TGTGCCACCAGCAGAGACGGTAGCGGGATTGAGACCCAGTACTTC.

This clone was detected once. V and J are TRBV20-1 and TRBJ1-5, with D maybe TRBD1 (6 bases). The V end was cut by 3 bases, the J end by 1 base, with 19 bases between. The CDR3 is 17 amino acids. Germline V lookup: CDR1 DFQATT, CDR2 SNEGSKA (reference sequence). Here the CDR3 DNA reads TGCAGTGCTAGTCCTGAGGGGGGGGCGAAGAGCAATCAGCCCCAGCATTTT. Amino acids: CSASPEGGAKSNQPQHF.

J is TRBJ2-1 and V is TRBV9; tentative D call: TRBD2 (7 bases). The CDR3 has 14 amino acids. Germline V gene sequence: CDR1 SGDLS, CDR2 YYNGEE. V was cut by 9 bases and J by 6 bases, with 19 bases left in between. CDR3 nucleotides: TGTGCCACCTCGCCCCTTGGGGGGGCCAATGAGCAGTTCTTC. Amino acids: CATSPLGGANEQFF. The whole variable domain, remainder taken from reference TRBV9 and TRBJ2-1, is DSGVTQTPKHLITATGQRVTLRCSPRSGDLSVYWYQQSLDQGLQFLIQYYNGEERAKGNILERFSAQQFPDLHSELNLSSLELGDSALYFCATSPLGGANEQFFGPGTRLTVL.

The chain carries TRBV28 and TRBJ2-1; no clear D gene. CDR3 length equals 16 residues. The ends were cut back, 2 bases at V and 0 bases at J, with 11 bases in the middle. Looked up from germline, CDR1 is MDHEN and CDR2 is SYDVKM. The CDR3 DNA reads TGTGCCAGCAGTTTAACCCGATCCGGCTCCTACAATGAGCAGTTCTTC. As protein: CASSLTRSGSYNEQFF.

The chain links TRBV30 to TRBJ1-1; 11 nucleotides match TRBD1. This CDR3 is built from 15 residues. The germline V gene encodes CDR1 GTSNPN and CDR2 SVGIG (reference sequence). V lost 4 bases and J lost 0; bases outside the gene matches: 4. The CDR3 DNA sequence: TGTGCCTGGACGCCGGGACAGGGGGTGAACACTGAAGCTTTCTTT. This encodes CAWTPGQGVNTEAFF.

This clone was observed at least ten times. The chain has TRBV28 and TRBJ2-7; possible D gene TRBD2, 6 bases. Germline CDR1 is MDHEN and CDR2 is SYDVKM. This CDR3 has 12 amino acids. Trimming removed 4 bases at V and 4 bases at J, with 8 bases between. The CDR3 reads CASSWRAYEQYF. The CDR3, as DNA: TGTGCCAGCAGTTGGAGGGCTTACGAGCAGTACTTC. The full variable domain, completed using reference TRBV28 and TRBJ2-7, is DVKVTQSSRYLVKRTGEKVFLECVQDMDHENMFWYRQDPGLGLRLIYFSYDVKMKEKGDIPEGYSVSREKKERFSLILESASTNQTSMYLCASSWRAYEQYFGPGTRLTVT.

This chain joins TRBV28 and TRBJ2-1, with D tentatively TRBD1 (6 bases). The CDR3 is made up of 14 amino acids. CDR1 MDHEN and CDR2 SYDVKM come from the germline V gene. The ends were cut back, 5 bases at V and 0 bases at J, with 8 bases in the middle. Written as DNA, the CDR3 is TGTGCCAGCAGTGAAGGGGGCTCCTACAATGAGCAGTTCTTC. This codes for CASSEGGSYNEQFF.

CDR3 sequence: CASSPTRTGGNTEAFF. The CDR3 nucleotides read TGTGCCAGCTCACCCACCCGGACAGGGGGGAACACTGAAGCTTTCTTT. This chain joins TRBV18 and TRBJ1-1; 10 bases map to TRBD1. CDR1 is KGHSH, CDR2 LQKENI, per germline. The length of the CDR3 is 16 residues. V was clipped by 3 bases and J by 1 base; unmatched bases: 5.

V and J are TRBV11-1 and TRBJ1-6, with 8 bases matching TRBD1. V lost 2 bases, J lost 8 bases, and 5 bases stayed unmatched. This CDR3 is 15 amino acids long. Germline CDR1 and CDR2: SGHAT and FQDESV (reference sequence). CDR3 nucleotide sequence: TGTGCCAGCAGCTTAAAGAGGACAGGGTATTCACCCCTCCACTTT. Protein product: CASSLKRTGYSPLHF. Full variable domain (remainder filled in from reference TRBV11-1 and TRBJ1-6): EAEVAQSPRYKITEKSQAVAFWCDPISGHATLYWYRQILGQGPELLVQFQDESVVDDSQLPKDRFSAERLKGVDSTLKIQPAELGDSAMYLCASSLKRTGYSPLHFGNGTRLTVT.

The V gene is TRBV11-2, the J gene TRBJ1-2; D is possibly TRBD1 (6 bases). Germline loops: CDR1 SGHAT, CDR2 FQNNGV. CDR3 length equals 13 residues. The V gene lost 5 bases and the J gene lost 3 bases, with 10 bases spanning the gap. The CDR3 reads CASSQDRYYGYTF. CDR3 nucleotide sequence: TGTGCCAGCAGCCAGGACAGATACTATGGCTACACCTTC. Variable domain in full (rest from reference TRBV11-2 and TRBJ1-2): EAGVAQSPRYKIIEKRQSVAFWCNPISGHATLYWYQQILGQGPKLLIQFQNNGVVDDSQLPKDRFSAERLKGVDSTLKIQPAKLEDSAVYLCASSQDRYYGYTFGSGTRLTVV.

In this sample, this clone turned up once. The chain recombines TRBV29-1 with TRBJ2-7, with 8 bases that match TRBD1. Germline V CDR1 and CDR2: SQVTM, ANQGSEA. This CDR3 is built from 13 residues. With 7 bases clipped from V and 2 bases from J, the junction kept 7 bases outside the gene matches. The CDR3 spells CSGSQGVAYEQYF. The CDR3 bases are TGCAGCGGATCACAGGGGGTTGCCTACGAGCAGTACTTC.

This chain's CDR3 is CASSPGRGESYEQYF. CDR3 nucleotide sequence: TGTGCCAGCTCACCAGGGCGGGGGGAGTCCTACGAGCAGTACTTC. The chain employs TRBV18 and TRBJ2-7; the match to TRBD2 covers 8 bases. Germline trimming cut 2 bases from V and 1 base from J; bases unmatched to any gene: 4. This CDR3 contains 15 residues. From germline, CDR1 is KGHSH and CDR2 LQKENI.

J is TRBJ2-2 and V is TRBV5-4, with 9 bases aligning to TRBD1. This CDR3 is 14 amino acids long. The ends lost 4 bases at V and 5 bases at J; junction bases unmatched: 3. Germline CDR1 reads SGHNT; CDR2 reads YYREEE (reference sequence). In nucleotides, the CDR3 is TGTGCCAGCAGCGCTGGACAGGGGACCGGGGAGCTGTTTTTT. Its translation: CASSAGQGTGELFF.

V usage is TRBV4-1 and J usage is TRBJ2-7, with TRBD2 matching 9 bases. Per germline, CDR1 MGHRA and CDR2 YSYEKL. Trimming removed 0 bases from V and 4 bases from J; junction bases left unmatched: 10. CDR3 size: 17 residues. CDR3 protein: CASSQDRGAGGKYEQYF. The CDR3 DNA reads TGCGCCAGCAGCCAAGATCGAGGAGCGGGAGGAAAATACGAGCAGTACTTC.

This chain uses TRBV28 with TRBJ2-3; 10 bases fit TRBD2. V lost 6 bases, J lost 2 bases, and 5 bases stayed unmatched. Germline V gene lookup returns CDR1 MDHEN and CDR2 SYDVKM. This CDR3 is built from 15 residues. The CDR3 DNA sequence: TGTGCCAGCAGCCAACTAGCGGGGATCACAGATACGCAGTATTTT. It yields the protein CASSQLAGITDTQYF.

V gene TRBV9 combines with J gene TRBJ2-7, with TRBD2 identical over 9 bases. The CDR3 runs to 15 residues. CDR1 is SGDLS and CDR2 is YYNGEE in the germline V gene. Germline trimming cut 0 bases from V and 3 bases from J; bases unmatched to any gene: 4. The DNA for the CDR3 is TGTGCCAGCAGCGTAGAAGGGCGGGAGGGCTACGAGCAGTACTTC. Translation gives CASSVEGREGYEQYF.

The V gene is TRBV10-3, the J gene TRBJ2-7, with TRBD1 identical over 11 bases. From germline, CDR1 is ENHRY and CDR2 SYGVKD. The CDR3 runs 15 residues. The V segment lost 10 bases and the J segment 3 bases; nucleotides outside the gene matches: 11. CDR3 amino acids: CATKGGTGGFYEQYF. The CDR3 DNA is TGTGCCACAAAGGGGGGGACAGGGGGTTTCTACGAGCAGTACTTC.

The chain employs TRBV19 and TRBJ1-1; 8 bases match TRBD1. Germline CDR1 is LNHDA and CDR2 is SQIVND (reference sequence). The CDR3 is 16 amino acids. J gave up 1 base and V 6 bases, and 10 bases lay outside the gene matches. CDR3 in amino acids: CASSSLGTGGNTEAFF. CDR3 nucleotides: TGTGCCAGTAGCTCCCTTGGGACAGGCGGGAACACTGAAGCTTTCTTT.

V usage is TRBV5-1 and J usage is TRBJ2-2; 8 positions match TRBD1. Unmatched junction bases numbered 6, after V lost 7 bases and J lost 4 bases. The CDR3 loop spans 14 amino acids. Germline loops: CDR1 SGHRS, CDR2 YFSETQ. CDR3 protein: CASRGQGSTGELFF. The CDR3 region has the DNA TGCGCCAGCCGAGGACAGGGATCCACCGGGGAGCTGTTTTTT.

The V call is TRBV13, the J call TRBJ1-4; D unresolved. The CDR3 is 15 residues long. Trimming removed 4 bases from V and 8 bases from J, with 17 bases in between. Germline assignment: CDR1 PRHDT and CDR2 FYEKMQ (reference sequence). CDR3 loop: CASSSMGGRWEKLFF. For the CDR3, the DNA is TGTGCCAGCAGCTCAATGGGCGGGCGCTGGGAAAAACTGTTTTTT.

This clone is a singleton in its sample. The chain employs TRBV7-6 and TRBJ2-3, with 14 nucleotides matching TRBD2. The CDR3 extends over 17 amino acids. Germline V gives CDR1 SGHVS, CDR2 FNYEAQ. Trimming removed 5 bases from V and 6 bases from J; junction bases left unmatched: 10. The CDR3 sequence: CASSLGLAGGKGDTQYF. The CDR3 coding sequence is TGTGCCAGCAGCCTTGGACTAGCGGGAGGCAAGGGGGATACGCAGTATTTT.

The V call is TRBV24-1, the J call TRBJ1-2; D call uncertain. Per the germline V gene, CDR1 is KGHDR and CDR2 is SFDVKD. The CDR3 is 17 residues long. Trimming left V 12 bases short and J 8 bases short, with 33 bases between. The CDR3 reads CASSIEETIGKEGGYTF. CDR3 nucleotides: TGTGCCTCTTCAATAGAGGAGACAATCGGGAAAGAAGGCGGCTACACCTTC.

The rearrangement links TRBV5-1 to TRBJ1-3; no definite D call. Germline assignment: CDR1 SGHRS and CDR2 YFSETQ. V shed 1 base and J shed 5 bases, with 19 bases lying between them. This CDR3 region has 17 residues. CDR3 bases: TGCGCCAGCAGCTTGTTTTCGGGAAGCGTAACTAGAAACACCATATATTTT. This sequence encodes CASSLFSGSVTRNTIYF.